This TCR beta chain was profiled in a study of cytomegalovirus exposure and HLA in healthy donors. Whole-study context: Out of 398 genotyped donors, about 80% belonged to the Caucasian-associated ancestry cluster.

PCR primers comprised 60 Vbeta and 13 Jbeta primers. The method was immunoSEQ multiplex PCR; TCRdb's version includes in-frame clones alone and lacks a portion of them. This sample's table has approximately 110,000 clones. Details on this clone: What it binds is not known.

The CDR3 contains 13 residues. The V segment lost 4 bases and the J segment 2 bases; nucleotides outside the gene matches: 1. Germline CDR1 and CDR2: MNHEY and SVGAGI. Study conclusions and caveats: Exclusion as indistinguishable affected some V segments, including TRBV6-2 and TRBV6-3. A later analysis showed TCR association rates differing by HLA locus, peaking at DRB1 and lowest at HLA-C. Presence/absence analyses assumed roughly uniform sequencing depth across donors, which may not hold.

The origin of this receptor is a man aged 30-40 years in good health and CMV-seronegative. The J gene is TRBJ1-2, the V gene TRBV6-5; 7 bases agree with TRBD1. The material sequenced was PBMCs. DNA for the CDR3: TGTGCCAGCAGTTCGGGACAGAACTATGGCTACACCTTC. Translation gives CASSSGQNYGYTF.